The rows below give T cell receptor beta chains drawn from one sample of a study of T-cell reconstitution after alpha-beta-depleted transplantation in children. MiXCR was run by TCRdb on the PCR reads, yielding one entry per CDR3 protein. The table has 120,000 or so distinct CDR3 sequences, about 9.3% seen once. The sequences come from PBMCs from the stem cell graft donor, collected from the stem cell graft. All receptors derive from a human donor who donated a stem cell graft to a child with acute lymphoblastic leukemia. The CDR3 runs from the conserved cysteine through the conserved F or W. The D gene is left open where the match is weak. Rows may omit the clone size; those that give it use once, few, many or a size class.

>-|TRBJ1-6|TRBV10-3|many
CAIMQGNNSPLHF
TGTGCCATCATGCAGGGTAATAATTCACCCCTCCACTTT
>-|TRBJ2-5|TRBV11-2|many
CASSLDPSAASVEETQYF
TGTGCCAGCAGCTTAGATCCCTCCGCCGCTAGCGTGGAAGAGACCCAGTACTTC
>TRBD1|TRBJ1-5|TRBV12-3/TRBV12-4|many
CASSLGTVSNQPQHF
TGTGCCAGCAGCCTAGGGACAGTTAGCAATCAGCCCCAGCATTTT
>TRBD1|TRBJ1-2|TRBV20-1|many
CSAPAQGAWGYTF
TGCAGTGCGCCTGCACAGGGGGCATGGGGCTACACCTTC
>-|TRBJ1-3|TRBV12-3/TRBV12-4|many
CASSHRRGENTIYF
TGTGCCAGCAGTCACCGGCGGGGGGAAAACACCATATATTTT
>-|TRBJ2-1|TRBV4-3|many
CASSRSESSYNEQFF
TGCGCCAGCAGCCGGAGCGAAAGCTCCTACAATGAGCAGTTCTTC
>TRBD2|TRBJ2-3|TRBV11-2|many
CASSLRLAGELTDTQYF
TGTGCCAGCAGCCTCAGACTAGCGGGGGAGCTCACAGATACGCAGTATTTT
>-|TRBJ1-1|TRBV20-1|few
CSVQRGTEAFF
TGCAGTGTCCAGCGGGGCACTGAAGCTTTCTTT
>-|TRBJ2-3|TRBV20-1|many
CSAILQGADTQYF
TGCAGTGCTATCCTGCAAGGGGCAGATACGCAGTATTTT
>-|TRBJ1-1|TRBV20-1|many
CSATYDSQLNTEAFF
TGCAGTGCGACTTACGACAGCCAGCTTAACACTGAAGCTTTCTTT
>-|TRBJ1-1|TRBV19|-
CASSINMNTEAFF
TGTGCCAGTAGTATTAATATGAACACTGAAGCTTTCTTT
>-|TRBJ2-1|TRBV20-1|-
CSASGGSSYNAQFF
TGCAGTGCTAGTGGGGGAAGCTCCTACAATGCGCAGTTCTTC
>-|TRBJ2-6|TRBV7-9|many
CAGPAGANVLTF
TGTGCCGGCCCAGCGGGGGCCAACGTCCTGACTTTC
>TRBD1|TRBJ2-2|TRBV29-1|many
CSVEAPGGGSKGRGELFF
TGCAGCGTTGAAGCCCCAGGGGGCGGTAGTAAAGGGCGCGGGGAGCTGTTTTTT
>TRBD1|TRBJ1-1|TRBV6-5|-
CASSYSGQGNTEAFF
TGTGCCAGCAGTTATTCGGGACAGGGGAACACTGAAGCTTTCTTT
>-|TRBJ2-1|TRBV11-2|-
CASSLDNLNEQFF
TGTGCCAGCAGCTTAGATAACCTCAATGAGCAGTTCTTC
>TRBD1|TRBJ2-7|TRBV5-1|many
CASSSSGGEQYF
TGCGCCAGCAGCTCATCAGGGGGCGAGCAGTACTTC
>-|TRBJ2-4|TRBV5-6|-
CASGPELLGTPGENIQYF
TGTGCCAGCGGCCCCGAGCTCCTCGGCACCCCGGGGGAAAACATTCAGTACTTC
>TRBD1|TRBJ1-2|TRBV30|many
CAWSRDRPYGYTF
TGTGCCTGGAGTCGGGACAGGCCCTATGGCTACACCTTC
>TRBD1|TRBJ2-3|TRBV18|-
CASSPLGQGRTDTQYF
TGTGCCAGCTCACCCCTGGGACAGGGCCGCACAGATACGCAGTATTTT
>TRBD2|TRBJ2-3|TRBV29-1|many
CSGGLAQDTQYF
TGCAGCGGGGGACTAGCGCAAGATACGCAGTATTTT
>TRBD2|TRBJ2-3|TRBV24-1|many
CATNGGGLVDTQYF
TGTGCCACCAACGGGGGAGGGCTTGTAGATACGCAGTATTTT
>-|TRBJ2-7|TRBV24-1|many
CATSPPDWPYEQYF
TGTGCCACCAGTCCTCCTGACTGGCCCTACGAGCAGTACTTC
>TRBD1|TRBJ2-1|TRBV5-5|many
CASSLGTVGGQTGEQFF
TGTGCCAGCAGCTTGGGGACCGTAGGGGGCCAAACCGGTGAGCAGTTCTTC
>TRBD2|TRBJ2-5|TRBV20-1|many
CSANLQRLAEQETQYF
TGCAGTGCAAACCTTCAAAGACTAGCGGAACAAGAGACCCAGTACTTC
>-|TRBJ1-1|TRBV7-9|-
CASSPPLGTEAFF
TGTGCCAGCAGCCCCCCGCTAGGCACTGAAGCTTTCTTT
>TRBD1|TRBJ1-1|TRBV12-3/TRBV12-4|few
CASSPIGQGGAFF
TGTGCCAGCAGTCCCATCGGACAGGGTGGAGCTTTCTTT
>TRBD2|TRBJ2-1|TRBV20-1|-
CSAREWASGGNEQFF
TGCAGTGCTAGAGAGTGGGCTAGCGGAGGCAATGAGCAGTTCTTC
>-|TRBJ2-3|TRBV4-3|many
CASSQGSNEDTQYF
TGCGCCAGCAGCCAAGGGTCTAATGAAGATACGCAGTATTTT
>TRBD1|TRBJ1-1|TRBV7-9|few
CASPDREGLNTEAFF
TGTGCCAGCCCGGACAGGGAGGGATTGAACACTGAAGCTTTCTTT
>TRBD2|TRBJ2-3|TRBV12-3/TRBV12-4|many
CASSPSGGAGDTQYF
TGTGCCAGCAGTCCTAGCGGGGGGGCGGGAGATACGCAGTATTTT
>-|TRBJ2-5|TRBV29-1|many
CSGIGRLETQYF
TGCAGCGGGATCGGACGGTTAGAGACCCAGTACTTC
>-|TRBJ2-3|TRBV11-1|-
CASSSEDSKGWDTDTQYF
TGTGCCAGCAGCTCCGAGGACTCCAAAGGTTGGGACACAGATACGCAGTATTTT
>-|TRBJ1-2|TRBV4-1|many
CASSQVGYMSGGYGYTF
TGCGCCAGCAGCCAAGTGGGTTACATGTCGGGGGGTTATGGCTACACCTTC
>-|TRBJ2-3|TRBV5-4|many
CASSLGHSQYF
TGTGCCAGCAGCTTGGGACACTCGCAGTATTTT
>-|TRBJ2-5|TRBV7-9|many
CASSTRRQETQYF
TGTGCCAGCAGCACCCGTCGCCAAGAGACCCAGTACTTC
>TRBD2|TRBJ2-2|TRBV6-2/TRBV6-3|few
CASGLAGAPPGELFF
TGTGCCAGCGGCTTAGCGGGAGCCCCACCCGGGGAGCTGTTTTTT
>-|TRBJ2-7|TRBV6-5|many
CASSSRGPYEQYF
TGTGCCAGCAGTAGCCGGGGACCCTACGAGCAGTACTTC
>-|TRBJ2-1|TRBV20-1|many
CSARRGRDNEQFF
TGCAGTGCTAGACGCGGGCGGGACAATGAGCAGTTCTTC
>-|TRBJ2-3|TRBV28|many
CASTVRDTQYF
TGTGCCAGCACTGTGAGGGATACGCAGTATTTT
>TRBD1|TRBJ1-4|TRBV9|many
CASSGGQAINEKLFF
TGTGCCAGCAGCGGCGGACAGGCAATTAATGAAAAACTGTTTTTT
>-|TRBJ1-1|TRBV29-1|many
CSARTGPVEAFF
TGCAGCGCTCGAACGGGCCCGGTAGAAGCTTTCTTT
>-|TRBJ1-6|TRBV4-1|many
CASSQDSTSHRNSPLHF
TGCGCCAGCAGCCAAGATTCTACGAGCCATCGGAATTCACCCCTCCACTTT
>-|TRBJ1-1|TRBV9|many
CASSVGEGVSEAFF
TGTGCCAGCAGCGTAGGTGAAGGAGTTTCTGAAGCTTTCTTT
>-|TRBJ1-2|TRBV7-9|many
CASRPPDPSGGGYTF
TGTGCCAGCAGACCGCCCGACCCCAGCGGTGGTGGCTACACCTTC
>-|TRBJ1-4|TRBV5-1|many
CASSFGGLTGSNEKLFF
TGCGCCAGCAGCTTTGGCGGTCTGACGGGGTCTAATGAAAAACTGTTTTTT
>-|TRBJ1-4|TRBV3-1|many
CASSQETSTNEKLFF
TGTGCCAGCAGCCAAGAAACATCAACTAATGAAAAACTGTTTTTT